This T cell receptor (beta chain) is drawn from a study of tumor and adjacent non-tumor tissue in lung cancer. About the research overall: Stage I to III disease affected ten to eleven men and 5 women aged about 31 to 80.

Three rounds of nested PCR, following a modified ARM-PCR protocol, produced the TCRbeta library. TCRdb passed the multiplex PCR reads through MiXCR, listing each CDR3 protein once. The sample includes roughly 69,000 distinct CDR3 sequences, more than 75% of them seen just once. A note on this clonotype: Its target is unknown. One end of the junction does not line up with germline, which may come from a read error.

Study-wide findings and caveats: Tumor tissue had significantly higher TCR diversity than normal lung. Top 100 clones took a larger repertoire share in normal lung.

This sample's RNA came from whole unsorted tissue. Distant lung tissue was collected more than 3 cm away from the tumor edge. The CDR3 sequence is 13 residues long. CDR1 and CDR2 (germline): SEHNR, FQNEAQ (reference sequence). The clonotype was recovered from a man aged 55 to 69 with non-small cell lung cancer. V gene TRBV7-9 combines with J gene TRBJ2-1; D is uncertain. Sample: distant non-tumor lung tissue. CDR3 nucleotide sequence: TGTGTCAGCAGCACACGGAATTACAATGAGCAGTTCTTC. It translates to CVSSTRNYNEQFF.